This T cell receptor beta chain originates from a study of identical twins. Points from the study as a whole: For cord blood, abundant beta clonotypes had fewer insertions, unlike memory repertoires, which showed none.

This clonotype was seen only a few times. What it binds is not known. Germline lookup yields CDR1 DFQATT and CDR2 SNEGSKA (reference sequence). V was cut by 6 bases and J by 5 bases, with 19 bases left in between. The CDR3 runs 14 residues. Each CDR3 protein gets one entry after TCRdb re-called the 5' RACE reads with MiXCR. This sample has about 660,000 distinct CDR3 sequences, with roughly 8% found just once. The data also belong to a second study, concerning yellow fever vaccine responses in identical twins. As that report states: In identical twins, vaccine T cell responses appeared partly shared and partly individual.

This sequence joins TRBV20-1 and TRBJ2-5, with D hard to call. Source material: PBMCs. The origin of this receptor is a woman in her late teens or twenties in good health. The CDR3 protein is CSARPAPGGETQYF. The CDR3, as DNA: TGCAGTGCCCGACCGGCCCCGGGTGGGGAGACCCAGTACTTC.